The subject of this entry is one TCR beta chain. Generated by immunoSEQ multiplex PCR, the TCRdb table keeps only in-frame clones and is missing some. Here the sample spans 35,000 to 45,000 clones, more than 85% being singletons. This specimen comes from a study of graft-versus-host responses after intestinal transplantation. For the study at large: Transplant types were multivisceral, liver-intestinal, or isolated intestinal. After anti-thymocyte globulin induction, recipients took tacrolimus and steroids for around three years.

Deletions cut 4 bases from V and 0 bases from J, with 10 bases between. This CDR3 has 15 amino acids. The germline V gene encodes CDR1 SNHLY and CDR2 FYNNEI. The V and J genes are TRBV2 and TRBJ1-5, with D tentatively TRBD1 (5 bases). This clonotype was sampled from a human patient who received an intestinal transplant, so some T cells may come from the graft donor. Sequenced here: PBMCs, sampled 524 days after transplant. DNA of the CDR3: TGTGCCAGCAGTGGGGGGGGTAATAGCAATCAGCCCCAGCATTTT. Its protein is CASSGGGNSNQPQHF.